The 21 T cell receptor beta chains reported below all come from one sample, sequenced in a study of OX40 agonist ivuxolimab in advanced cancers. The data were produced by immunoSEQ multiplex PCR, yet TCRdb's version contains in-frame clones alone and is incomplete. The sample records fewer than 85,000 clones, around four fifths being singletons. This specimen was CD4+ or CD8+ T cells sorted from blood, taken in a trial of the OX40 agonist ivuxolimab. These receptors were obtained from an adult with an advanced solid tumor such as melanoma, head and neck, liver or kidney cancer.

This clone was found once. The rearrangement uses TRBV18 and TRBJ2-1; 16 nucleotides match TRBD2. The CDR3 consists of 21 residues. CDR1 and CDR2 from the germline V gene are KGHSH and LQKENI. Trimming removed 2 bases from V and 1 base from J; junction bases left unmatched: 11. CDR3 DNA sequence: TGTGCCAGCTCACCAAACTCCGGGACTAGCGGGAGGGGGGGGTCCTACAATGAGCAGTTCTTC. Translation gives CASSPNSGTSGRGGSYNEQFF. Full variable domain (remainder filled in from reference TRBV18 and TRBJ2-1): NAGVMQNPRHLVRRRGQEARLRCSPMKGHSHVYWYRQLPEEGLKFMVYLQKENIIDESGMPKERFSAEFPKEGPSILRIQQVVRGDSAAYFCASSPNSGTSGRGGSYNEQFFGPGTRLTVL.

This sequence joins TRBV29-1 and TRBJ2-1; tentatively, D is TRBD2 (7 bases). Per germline, CDR1 SQVTM and CDR2 ANQGSEA. The CDR3 is 15 amino acids. V lost 0 bases and J 8 bases, leaving 17 bases between the germline ends. Here the CDR3 DNA reads TGCAGCGTTGAAGATCCTGCGGGGGCAGGGGATGAGCAGTTCTTC. Translating it yields CSVEDPAGAGDEQFF.

This clone was seen only once. The rearrangement uses TRBV28 and TRBJ2-7, with TRBD1 identical over 8 bases. The ends lost 4 bases at V and 3 bases at J; junction bases unmatched: 14. This CDR3 has 17 residues. Germline V gene lookup returns CDR1 MDHEN and CDR2 SYDVKM. The CDR3 DNA reads as TGTGCCAGCAGTTCCCTGACCCTCAGGACAGGGATCTACGAGCAGTACTTC. It codes for CASSSLTLRTGIYEQYF.

The gene calls are TRBV5-4 and TRBJ1-2, with 7 bases aligning to TRBD1. Germline V gives CDR1 SGHNT, CDR2 YYREEE (reference sequence). After removal of 4 bases from V and 3 bases from J, the junction contained 6 bases not matched to a gene. The CDR3 spans 14 residues. For the CDR3, the DNA is TGTGCCAGCAGCCCTGGGACAGCCGACTATGGCTACACCTTC. It yields the protein CASSPGTADYGYTF.

The count of this clone is one. The chain is built from TRBV2 and TRBJ2-3; a weak D match, TRBD1 (5 bases). V was cut by 5 bases and J by 6 bases, with 15 bases left in between. The germline V gene encodes CDR1 SNHLY and CDR2 FYNNEI. The CDR3 is made up of 14 amino acids. The CDR3 loop is CASSLGWGMDTQYF. The CDR3 DNA is TGTGCCAGCAGTCTCGGGTGGGGCATGGATACGCAGTATTTT.

Of note for this clone: The junction departs from germline at one end; a sequencing error may be responsible. The J gene is TRBJ2-7, the V gene TRBV5-4; maybe TRBD1 (6 bases). The CDR3 length is 12 residues. Per germline, CDR1 SGHNT and CDR2 YYREEE (reference sequence). The CDR3, as DNA: TGTGCCAGCAGTTTGGACAGTCTCGAGCAGTACTTC. It encodes CASSLDSLEQYF.

Comments on this clone: The identical CDR3 is also encoded by other nucleotide sequences in the sample. The V call is TRBV7-9, the J call TRBJ2-1, with D unresolved. Looked up from germline, CDR1 is SEHNR and CDR2 is FQNEAQ (reference sequence). Trimming left V 3 bases short and J 5 bases short, with 8 bases between. The CDR3 runs 13 residues. DNA of the CDR3: TGTGCCAGCAGCTTCGGCGGTCACAATGAGCAGTTCTTC. It is translated as CASSFGGHNEQFF.

The rearrangement uses TRBV5-4 and TRBJ1-3, with D uncertain. Germline CDR1 is SGHNT and CDR2 is YYREEE (reference sequence). This CDR3 region has 14 residues. Trimming left V 5 bases short and J 0 bases short, with 9 bases between. This CDR3 reads CASSDRRSGNTIYF. The CDR3 DNA is TGTGCCAGCAGTGACCGCCGCTCTGGAAACACCATATATTTT.

The V gene is TRBV29-1, the J gene TRBJ2-3; maybe TRBD1 (5 bases). The V gene lost 3 bases and the J gene lost 4 bases, with 8 bases spanning the gap. The germline V gene has CDR1 SQVTM and CDR2 ANQGSEA. The CDR3 sequence is 12 residues long. CDR3: CSVEQGSDTQYF. For the CDR3, the DNA is TGCAGCGTTGAGCAGGGTTCAGATACGCAGTATTTT.

The CDR3 coding sequence is TGTGCCAGCAGCTTAGGGCAGGGGCGGGGTGAAAAACTGTTTTTT. It encodes CASSLGQGRGEKLFF. The gene calls are TRBV11-2 and TRBJ1-4, with a weak D call TRBD1 (6 bases). The CDR3 is 15 amino acids. Germline V gene sequence: CDR1 SGHAT, CDR2 FQNNGV. Trimming removed 1 base at V and 7 bases at J, with 13 bases between.

Concerning this clone itself: At one end the junction does not follow the germline gene, possibly because of a read error. This chain joins TRBV7-8 and TRBJ2-7, with D uncertain. Germline assignment: CDR1 SGHVS and CDR2 FQNEAQ. This CDR3 is 13 amino acids long. In DNA form, the CDR3 reads TGTGCCAGCAGCGACACTGCCTCCCACGAGCAGTACTTC. The encoded protein is CASSDTASHEQYF.

This chain connects TRBV5-1 to TRBJ2-7; the match to TRBD1 covers 11 bases. The CDR3 covers 18 residues. The germline CDR1 and CDR2 sequences are SGHRS and YFSETQ. V lost 4 bases to trimming and J lost 2 bases; unmatched junction nucleotides: 14. CDR3 bases: TGCGCCAGCAGCAGGGGGAGTGCACCGGGACAGGGGGCCTACGAGCAGTACTTC. This gives the protein CASSRGSAPGQGAYEQYF.

This clone was seen just once. The rearrangement uses TRBV5-1 and TRBJ2-5; unclear D gene. This CDR3 is 13 amino acids long. V lost 2 bases to trimming and J lost 5 bases, with 10 bases between them. Per germline, CDR1 SGHRS and CDR2 YFSETQ. CDR3 region: CASSFGAGETQYF. The CDR3 nucleotides are TGCGCCAGCAGCTTCGGAGCCGGGGAGACCCAGTACTTC.

The rearrangement links TRBV18 to TRBJ2-5; either TRBD1 or TRBD2 may supply D (5 bases each). The CDR3 length is 14 residues. The V end was cut by 5 bases, the J end by 10 bases, with 20 bases between. The germline V gene encodes CDR1 KGHSH and CDR2 LQKENI. The CDR3 reads CASSASGTDGDQYF. DNA of the CDR3: TGTGCCAGCTCAGCATCCGGGACCGACGGTGACCAGTACTTC.

The V gene is TRBV5-4, the J gene TRBJ2-1; no firm D call. Trimming shortened V by 4 bases and J by 2 bases, and 10 bases separated the two germline ends. From germline, CDR1 is SGHNT and CDR2 YYREEE (reference sequence). The CDR3 spans 14 residues. CDR3 sequence: CASSPGPTYNEQFF. The DNA of the CDR3 is TGTGCCAGCAGCCCCGGGCCTACCTACAATGAGCAGTTCTTC.

A few counts support this clone. At the DNA level, this CDR3 is encoded by other sequences in the same sample as well. The chain links TRBV7-9 to TRBJ2-3; 10 bases match TRBD1. Looked up from germline, CDR1 is SEHNR and CDR2 is FQNEAQ (reference sequence). The CDR3 runs 15 residues. Trimming at V came to 5 bases and at J to 2 bases, leaving 4 bases not matched to a gene. The CDR3 region is CASSSGTGDTDTQYF. CDR3 nucleotides: TGTGCCAGCAGCAGCGGGACAGGGGACACAGATACGCAGTATTTT.

The chain couples TRBV27 to TRBJ1-5; no clear D gene. V lost 6 bases and J lost 2, with 2 bases in between. Germline CDR1 MNHEY, CDR2 SMNVEV (reference sequence). This CDR3 is 11 amino acids long. CDR3 nucleotide sequence: TGTGCCAGCAGAGGCAATCAGCCCCAGCATTTT. Protein: CASRGNQPQHF.

This clone was seen a handful of times. The chain recombines TRBV11-2 with TRBJ1-5; the D is unclear. The CDR3 consists of 17 residues. Germline V gene sequence: CDR1 SGHAT, CDR2 FQNNGV. The V and J ends lost 2 bases and 2 bases respectively, with 16 bases between them. The CDR3 region has the DNA TGTGCCAGCAGCTTAAATGGAGGGCGAGTGGGCAATCAGCCCCAGCATTTT. Translated: CASSLNGGRVGNQPQHF.

The chain is built from TRBV9 and TRBJ2-2; 8 bases are a match to TRBD1. V shed 2 bases and J 3 bases; nucleotides not matched to a gene: 0. The CDR3 runs to 14 residues. Germline V CDR1 and CDR2: SGDLS, YYNGEE. CDR3 in amino acids: CASSVTGDTGELFF. In DNA form, the CDR3 reads TGTGCCAGCAGCGTGACAGGGGACACCGGGGAGCTGTTTTTT.

The chain couples TRBV6-5 to TRBJ1-2; D is ambiguous. This CDR3 spans 15 amino acids. Germline V gives CDR1 MNHEY, CDR2 SVGAGI. V lost 4 bases and J lost 7, with 19 bases in between. In nucleotides, the CDR3 is TGTGCCAGCAGTTCTCCCCCCGGGAAGGCAGGTGGCTACACCTTC. This translates into CASSSPPGKAGGYTF.

The chain joins TRBV15 to TRBJ1-6; D gene uncertain. The ends were cut back, 3 bases at V and 10 bases at J, with 13 bases in the middle. CDR3 length equals 14 residues. Per germline, CDR1 LNHNV and CDR2 YYDKDF (reference sequence). Here the CDR3 DNA reads TGTGCCACCAGCAGCCCCAGGACGGGCTCACCCCTCCACTTT. Amino acids: CATSSPRTGSPLHF.